The entry that follows covers one TCR beta chain sequence. Its antigen is unidentified. The protocol was immunoSEQ multiplex PCR, while the TCRdb copy is restricted to in-frame clones and leaves out a portion. The table records about 120,000 clones, 80% to 90% of them present only once. The data originate from a study of T cell responses to AZD1222 COVID-19 vaccine. Study-wide findings and caveats: Repertoire samples came only from after the peak T cell response. Donor demographics were predominantly white British with a female majority; clonal diversity may be underestimated.

The origin of this receptor is an adult in good health. The source material was peripheral blood, sampled on day 0 of AZD1222 vaccination.

CDR3 loop: CASSQGKGLAGDTGELFF. In DNA form, the CDR3 reads TGCGCCAGCAGCCAAGGCAAAGGACTAGCGGGAGACACCGGGGAGCTGTTTTTT. The V and J genes are TRBV4-1 and TRBJ2-2, with TRBD2 matching 13 bases. There are 18 residues in the CDR3. Germline CDR1 and CDR2: MGHRA and YSYEKL. Germline trimming cut 1 base from V and 3 bases from J; bases unmatched to any gene: 5.